Listed here is a single T cell receptor (beta chain). This entry comes from a study of blood T cell repertoires in COVID-19. Overall study: PBMCs, B-cell-depleted T cells, or T cells were the source of the cDNA or gDNA that made up the material.

CDR1 and CDR2 from the germline V gene are MGHRA and YSYEKL. This CDR3 is built from 15 residues. V trimming: 1 base; J trimming: 1 base; junction bases outside the gene matches: 2. Participant ages covered about 18 to 89 years across some 25 US areas. Generated by immunoSEQ multiplex PCR, the TCRdb table keeps only in-frame clones and is missing some. The table shows about 250,000 clones, with approximately 83% occurring only once. Sample: PBMCs or T cells enriched from blood (not recorded which). The TCR sequence derives from a woman in her twenties or thirties who had recovered from COVID-19. This chain uses TRBV4-1 with TRBJ1-1, with 8 bases identical to TRBD1. The DNA for the CDR3 is TGCGCCAGCAGCCAAGTAGGGACAGGGAACACTGAAGCTTTCTTT. This sequence encodes CASSQVGTGNTEAFF.